The 20 T cell receptor beta chains below were found in one sample sequenced in a study of blood T cell repertoires in COVID-19. The protocol was immunoSEQ multiplex PCR, while the TCRdb copy is restricted to in-frame clones and leaves out a portion. The profile shows 70,000 to 85,000 clones, 65% to 85% of them singletons. Input material: peripheral blood. The receptors were gathered from a man at least 80 years old with active or convalescent COVID-19.

V gene TRBV10-3 combines with J gene TRBJ1-5; possible D gene TRBD1, 5 bases. Trimming shortened V by 1 base and J by 9 bases, and 19 bases separated the two germline ends. The CDR3 runs 16 residues. The V gene's germline CDR1 is ENHRY and CDR2 SYGVKD. The CDR3 loop is CAISEWGEGTPGPQHF. The CDR3 nucleotides read TGTGCCATCAGTGAGTGGGGGGAGGGGACCCCCGGGCCCCAGCATTTT.

The J gene is TRBJ1-3, the V gene TRBV19; no definite D call. Germline assignment: CDR1 LNHDA and CDR2 SQIVND (reference sequence). The CDR3 contains 14 residues. V lost 3 bases and J 2 bases, leaving 8 bases between the germline ends. CDR3 nucleotides: TGTGCCAGTAGTATCCGGGTTGCTGGAAACACCATATATTTT. Protein sequence: CASSIRVAGNTIYF.

The J gene is TRBJ2-6, the V gene TRBV5-1, with D possibly being TRBD2 (7 bases). The length of the CDR3 is 15 residues. In germline, CDR1 is SGHRS, CDR2 YFSETQ. V dropped 1 base and J dropped 4 bases, with 9 bases sitting between them. The CDR3 sequence is CASSLRGGGANVLTF. As DNA, the CDR3 is TGCGCCAGCAGCTTGAGGGGGGGCGGGGCCAACGTCCTGACTTTC. Combining the CDR3 with reference TRBV5-1 and TRBJ2-6 gives the whole variable domain KAGVTQTPRYLIKTRGQQVTLSCSPISGHRSVSWYQQTPGQGLQFLFEYFSETQRNKGNFPGRFSGRQFSNSRSEMNVSTLELGDSALYLCASSLRGGGANVLTFGAGSRLTVL.

The chain recombines TRBV5-6 with TRBJ1-3, with D uncertain. The CDR3 contains 13 residues. V was shortened by 1 base and J by 3 bases, with 5 bases between the two germline ends. CDR1 is SGHDT, CDR2 YYEEEE, per germline. CDR3: CASSLPVGNTIYF. CDR3 coding DNA: TGTGCCAGCAGCTTGCCCGTTGGAAACACCATATATTTT.

This clone was observed a few times. The V and J genes are TRBV5-1 and TRBJ2-2; 10 nucleotides line up with TRBD1. V gave up 4 bases and J gave up 6 bases; unmatched junction bases: 6. There are 15 residues in the CDR3. The germline CDR1 and CDR2 sequences are SGHRS and YFSETQ. In DNA form, the CDR3 reads TGCGCCAGCAGCGGCGACAGGGGGCGCGCCGGGGAGCTGTTTTTT. Residues: CASSGDRGRAGELFF.

This chain joins TRBV19 and TRBJ1-6, with 7 bases that match TRBD1. Per the germline V gene, CDR1 is LNHDA and CDR2 is SQIVND (reference sequence). V was pared by 5 bases and J by 8 bases, with 6 bases of the junction left unmatched. The CDR3 consists of 14 residues. The CDR3 sequence: CASSGGTDDSPLHF. DNA of the CDR3: TGTGCCAGTAGTGGTGGGACAGATGATTCACCCCTCCACTTT. Full variable domain (remainder filled in from reference TRBV19 and TRBJ1-6): DGGITQSPKYLFRKEGQNVTLSCEQNLNHDAMYWYRQDPGQGLRLIYYSQIVNDFQKGDIAEGYSVSREKKESFPLTVTSAQKNPTAFYLCASSGGTDDSPLHFGNGTRLTVT.

In regard to this clone: One end of the junction varies from germline; a read error may be responsible. The chain combines TRBV12-3 or TRBV12-4 with TRBJ1-2; D possibly corresponds to TRBD1 (5 bases). The CDR3 extends over 13 amino acids. The CDR3 is CASSNDGGVFKAF. CDR3 nucleotide sequence: TGTGCCAGCAGTAACGACGGAGGGGTATTTAAAGCCTTC.

The chain uses TRBV10-3 and TRBJ2-1; 7 nucleotides align to TRBD1. Germline V gene data show CDR1 as ENHRY and CDR2 as SYGVKD. The J segment lost 9 bases and the V segment lost 3 bases, leaving 11 bases of the junction unmatched. The CDR3 extends over 15 amino acids. The DNA of the CDR3 is TGTGCCATCAGTGACAACACTCAGGGGGAAGGTGAGCAGTTCTTC. Amino acids: CAISDNTQGEGEQFF.

V usage is TRBV19 and J usage is TRBJ1-5; no firm D call. Per the germline V gene, CDR1 is LNHDA and CDR2 is SQIVND (reference sequence). CDR3 length: 15 amino acids. Between the trimmed V and J ends, which lost 3 bases and 4 bases, there was a span of 13 bases. The CDR3 reads CASSIAGSQNQPQHF. Written as DNA, the CDR3 is TGTGCCAGTAGTATCGCAGGAAGCCAGAATCAGCCCCAGCATTTT. The variable domain in full, with the rest retrieved from reference TRBV19 and TRBJ1-5, is DGGITQSPKYLFRKEGQNVTLSCEQNLNHDAMYWYRQDPGQGLRLIYYSQIVNDFQKGDIAEGYSVSREKKESFPLTVTSAQKNPTAFYLCASSIAGSQNQPQHFGDGTRLSIL.

There are a few counts of this clone. The chain uses TRBV28 and TRBJ1-5, with 10 nucleotides matching TRBD1. Germline-derived CDR1 and CDR2 are MDHEN and SYDVKM. This CDR3 is 16 amino acids long. With 3 bases clipped from V and 2 bases from J, the junction kept 4 bases outside the gene matches. The CDR3 DNA sequence: TGTGCCAGCAGTTTTCGGGACAGGGGCGGCAATCAGCCCCAGCATTTT. Protein product: CASSFRDRGGNQPQHF.

This clone has only one observation. The genes are TRBV28 and TRBJ1-4, with D possibly TRBD1 on 6 matching bases. V lost 8 bases and J 10 bases, leaving 20 bases between the germline ends. Germline loops: CDR1 MDHEN, CDR2 SYDVKM. The CDR3 totals 14 residues. The CDR3 here is CASPEGGYQIKLFF. In DNA form, the CDR3 reads TGTGCCAGCCCCGAGGGGGGGTATCAAATAAAACTGTTTTTT.

V is TRBV28 and J is TRBJ2-1; 10 bases map to TRBD2. Germline V gene data show CDR1 as MDHEN and CDR2 as SYDVKM. The V segment lost 2 bases and the J segment 4 bases; nucleotides outside the gene matches: 2. There are 15 residues in the CDR3. Here the CDR3 reads CASSLASGSYNEQFF. The CDR3 region has the DNA TGTGCCAGCAGTTTAGCTAGCGGGAGTTACAATGAGCAGTTCTTC.

The chain employs TRBV18 and TRBJ1-1; the D gene is possibly TRBD1 (6 bases). Germline CDR1 and CDR2: KGHSH and LQKENI. The CDR3 loop spans 17 amino acids. Trimming took off 4 bases at V and 3 bases at J, with 21 bases between the two ends. The CDR3 region has the DNA TGTGCCAGCTCACGGAAATTGACAGGCCCCGAGGACACTGAAGCTTTCTTT. As protein: CASSRKLTGPEDTEAFF. Full variable domain (rest looked up from reference TRBV18 and TRBJ1-1): NAGVMQNPRHLVRRRGQEARLRCSPMKGHSHVYWYRQLPEEGLKFMVYLQKENIIDESGMPKERFSAEFPKEGPSILRIQQVVRGDSAAYFCASSRKLTGPEDTEAFFGQGTRLTVV.

The chain links TRBV5-5 to TRBJ1-2; D is perhaps TRBD1 (5 bases). Trimming stripped 0 bases from V and 8 bases from J, with 20 bases between. Germline CDR1 reads SGHKS; CDR2 reads YYEKEE (reference sequence). The CDR3 contains 16 residues. The CDR3 here is CASSLGTEDRIGGYTF. The CDR3 DNA follows: TGTGCCAGCAGCTTGGGCACCGAAGACAGAATAGGGGGCTACACCTTC. Combining the CDR3 with reference TRBV5-5 and TRBJ1-2 gives the whole variable domain DAGVTQSPTHLIKTRGQQVTLRCSPISGHKSVSWYQQVLGQGPQFIFQYYEKEERGRGNFPDRFSARQFPNYSSELNVNALLLGDSALYLCASSLGTEDRIGGYTFGSGTRLTVV.

The chain combines TRBV9 with TRBJ2-1; D not certain. V shed 0 bases and J shed 9 bases, with 10 bases lying between them. Germline V lookup: CDR1 SGDLS, CDR2 YYNGEE. This CDR3 has 13 amino acids. The CDR3 region has the DNA TGTGCCAGCAGCGTAGGGAGTTTTGGTGAGCAGTTCTTC. It is translated as CASSVGSFGEQFF.

The chain uses TRBV2 and TRBJ2-5, with 12 nucleotides matching TRBD2. Losses at the gene ends were 5 bases for V and 4 bases for J; bases not matched to a gene: 14. The CDR3 is made up of 18 amino acids. Germline V gene lookup returns CDR1 SNHLY and CDR2 FYNNEI. The CDR3 nucleotides read TGTGCCAGCAGTAAATTGTCGGGACTAGCGGGTCCGGGAGAGACCCAGTACTTC. Its protein product is CASSKLSGLAGPGETQYF.

The chain carries TRBV2 and TRBJ2-1; 9 bases map to TRBD2. CDR1 and CDR2 (germline): SNHLY, FYNNEI. The length of the CDR3 is 16 residues. Unmatched junction bases numbered 10, after V lost 4 bases and J lost 6 bases. Here the CDR3 reads CASSVAGGLTGNEQFF. In DNA, the CDR3 is TGTGCCAGCAGTGTGGCGGGGGGGCTGACGGGCAATGAGCAGTTCTTC. Supplemented by reference TRBV2 and TRBJ2-1, the full variable domain reads EPEVTQTPSHQVTQMGQEVILRCVPISNHLYFYWYRQILGQKVEFLVSFYNNEISEKSEIFDDQFSVERPDGSNFTLKIRSTKLEDSAMYFCASSVAGGLTGNEQFFGPGTRLTVL.

This CDR3 is CASSVGLERAASTDTQYF. The CDR3 DNA is TGTGCCAGCAGCGTAGGGTTGGAGCGGGCCGCTAGCACAGATACGCAGTATTTT. The gene calls are TRBV9 and TRBJ2-3; perhaps TRBD2 as D (6 bases). The CDR3 runs to 18 residues. The V gene's germline CDR1 is SGDLS and CDR2 YYNGEE. Deletions cut 0 bases from V and 0 bases from J, with 17 bases between.

The chain has TRBV5-1 and TRBJ1-2; possibly TRBD1 for D (6 bases). The germline V gene has CDR1 SGHRS and CDR2 YFSETQ. The CDR3 sequence is 15 residues long. With 7 bases removed from V and 4 bases from J, the gap between germline ends came to 20 bases. DNA of the CDR3: TGCGCCAGCGGGCCGGACAGATCTCTGACCTATGGCTACACCTTC. It specifies CASGPDRSLTYGYTF. The entire variable domain, with the rest obtained from reference TRBV5-1 and TRBJ1-2, is as follows: KAGVTQTPRYLIKTRGQQVTLSCSPISGHRSVSWYQQTPGQGLQFLFEYFSETQRNKGNFPGRFSGRQFSNSRSEMNVSTLELGDSALYLCASGPDRSLTYGYTFGSGTRLTVV.

This chain joins TRBV4-2 and TRBJ1-6; perhaps TRBD1 as D (6 bases). The CDR3 is 16 residues long. Germline CDR1 LGHNA, CDR2 YNFKEQ. Trimming shortened V by 0 bases and J by 9 bases, and 15 bases separated the two germline ends. This CDR3 reads CASSQDLQGSLSPLHF. The CDR3 coding sequence is TGTGCCAGCAGCCAAGATTTGCAGGGGTCGCTTTCACCCCTCCACTTT.